The clone carrying this T cell receptor (beta chain) was seen just once. Antigen unknown. This record comes from a study of post-analysis software for immune sequencing data. The CDR3 sequence is 15 residues long. Unique molecular identifiers tagged the TCR beta cDNA libraries. TCRdb fed the PCR reads into MiXCR, producing one record per CDR3 protein. The table has fewer than 850,000 distinct CDR3 sequences, approximately 44% seen once; the top ten hold 4.9%. Study-level points and caveats: There were five TRBV segments more frequent in patients than controls, and TRBV5-6, TRBV5-1 and TRBV20-1 were among them.

This clonotype was obtained from a girl aged 10 to 17 with multiple sclerosis. The V gene is TRBV21-1, the J gene TRBJ2-7; TRBD2 was called by the table and not checked on the DNA. TRBV21-1 is given as a pseudogene. Sequencing input: blood. Here the CDR3 reads CASSRAFRRRYEQYF. DNA of the CDR3: TGTGCCAGCAGCCGAGCTTTCCGACGGAGGTACGAGCAGTACTTC.